Shown below are 23 T cell receptor beta chains from a single sample sequenced in a study of OX40 agonist ivuxolimab in advanced cancers. Measured with immunoSEQ multiplex PCR; TCRdb has only the in-frame clones, and not every one. The data contain about 70,000 clones, 80% to 90% of them singletons. This material consisted of CD4+ or CD8+ T cells sorted from blood, taken in a trial of the OX40 agonist ivuxolimab. These receptors originate from an adult with an advanced solid tumor such as melanoma, head and neck, liver or kidney cancer.

The V gene is TRBV5-4, the J gene TRBJ1-6; TRBD1 might be the D (6 bases). This CDR3 spans 15 amino acids. In germline, CDR1 is SGHNT, CDR2 YYREEE (reference sequence). Trimming left V 4 bases short and J 6 bases short, with 14 bases between. The CDR3 region has the DNA TGTGCCAGCAGCGACAGACGGGGGCGTAATTCACCCCTCCACTTT. This gives the protein CASSDRRGRNSPLHF.

V usage is TRBV6-5 and J usage is TRBJ2-2; 9 bases map to TRBD2. J was trimmed by 5 bases and V by 10 bases; bases with no gene match: 8. The CDR3 runs 14 residues. Germline CDR1 MNHEY, CDR2 SVGAGI. CDR3 sequence reads: CATSGLAGTGELFF. In DNA form, the CDR3 reads TGTGCCACCTCGGGGCTAGCGGGAACCGGGGAGCTGTTTTTT.

The chain recombines TRBV14 with TRBJ2-5; 8 nucleotides match TRBD1. The DNA end is a closer match to TRBJ2-7, so the J assignment may be wrong. CDR1 and CDR2 from the germline V gene are SGHDN and FVKESK. CDR3 length: 15 amino acids. The CDR3 is CASSYTTGVVREQYF. The CDR3 nucleotides read TGTGCCAGCAGCTACACGACAGGGGTAGTCCGCGAGCAGTACTTC.

The chain has TRBV27 and TRBJ2-1; 10 bases are a match to TRBD2. Germline V gene data show CDR1 as MNHEY and CDR2 as SMNVEV (reference sequence). The CDR3 loop spans 14 amino acids. V shed 5 bases, J shed 15 bases, and the junction held 13 bases outside the gene matches. CDR3 coding DNA: TGTGCCAGCAGTCTCATTAGCAGCGGGAGGGTGGGGTTCTTC. This translates into CASSLISSGRVGFF.

The rearrangement uses TRBV2 and TRBJ1-2; the D gene is possibly TRBD1 (6 bases). V was pared by 6 bases and J by 3 bases, with 14 bases between. CDR3 length equals 14 residues. Looked up from germline, CDR1 is SNHLY and CDR2 is FYNNEI. CDR3: CASRQGQTDYGYTF. DNA for the CDR3: TGTGCCAGCAGACAGGGCCAGACAGACTATGGCTACACCTTC. The full variable domain, with the rest looked up from reference TRBV2 and TRBJ1-2, is EPEVTQTPSHQVTQMGQEVILRCVPISNHLYFYWYRQILGQKVEFLVSFYNNEISEKSEIFDDQFSVERPDGSNFTLKIRSTKLEDSAMYFCASRQGQTDYGYTFGSGTRLTVV.

This clone was observed a handful of times. The chain combines TRBV10-1 with TRBJ2-7, with 9 bases fitting TRBD2. Trimming at V came to 0 bases and at J to 6 bases, leaving 3 bases not matched to a gene. The germline V gene has CDR1 WNHNN and CDR2 SYGVQD (reference sequence). There are 14 residues in the CDR3. CDR3 sequence reads: CASSESLAGREQYF. In DNA, the CDR3 is TGCGCCAGCAGTGAGTCGCTAGCGGGACGCGAGCAGTACTTC.

The rearrangement links TRBV6-1 to TRBJ1-2; 7 bases match TRBD1. After removal of 5 bases from V and 3 bases from J, the junction contained 3 bases not matched to a gene. Germline loops: CDR1 MNHNS, CDR2 SASEGT. This CDR3 is 13 amino acids long. The chain's CDR3 is CASSWGQYYGYTF. CDR3 DNA sequence: TGTGCCAGCAGTTGGGGACAGTACTATGGCTACACCTTC.

The rearrangement joins TRBV5-6 to TRBJ2-2, with 8 bases that match TRBD1. Germline-derived CDR1 and CDR2 are SGHDT and YYEEEE. This CDR3 has 15 residues. J was trimmed by 6 bases and V by 0 bases; bases with no gene match: 4. Here the CDR3 reads CASSLAKDRAGELFF. As DNA, the CDR3 is TGTGCCAGCAGCTTGGCGAAGGACAGGGCCGGGGAGCTGTTTTTT.

The V gene is TRBV6-1, the J gene TRBJ2-7; 8 bases line up with TRBD2. The CDR3 is made up of 14 amino acids. V was clipped by 4 bases and J by 4 bases; unmatched bases: 6. Germline V lookup: CDR1 MNHNS, CDR2 SASEGT. This chain's CDR3 is CASSARTSLYEQYF. The CDR3 DNA sequence: TGTGCCAGCAGTGCCCGGACTAGCCTATACGAGCAGTACTTC.

This clone turned up a few times. The V and J genes are TRBV11-2 and TRBJ2-3; unclear D gene. V lost 5 bases and J lost 0, with 9 bases in between. The CDR3 totals 14 residues. CDR1 and CDR2 from the germline V gene are SGHAT and FQNNGV. The CDR3 region is CASSPLTSTDTQYF. CDR3 sequence (DNA): TGTGCCAGCAGCCCACTAACTAGCACAGATACGCAGTATTTT.

The genes are TRBV2 and TRBJ1-5; D is unclear. The V end was cut by 7 bases, the J end by 6 bases, with 16 bases between. Germline V CDR1 and CDR2: SNHLY, FYNNEI. CDR3 length: 14 residues. In DNA form, the CDR3 reads TGTGCCAGCACCGAAACCAGGTCGGGTCAGCCCCAGCATTTT. Translation: CASTETRSGQPQHF.

CDR3 coding DNA: TGTGCCAGCAGCCAGGACAGGCGGGCAACTAATGAAAAACTGTTTTTT. It specifies CASSQDRRATNEKLFF. The rearrangement links TRBV16 to TRBJ1-4; 7 nucleotides match TRBD1. After removal of 3 bases from V and 0 bases from J, the junction contained 4 bases not matched to a gene. CDR1 is KGHSY and CDR2 is FQNENV in the germline V gene. This CDR3 spans 16 amino acids.

The chain combines TRBV27 with TRBJ2-5; the D gene is possibly TRBD2 (5 bases). V lost 5 bases, J lost 5 bases, and 21 bases lay in between. Germline V lookup: CDR1 MNHEY, CDR2 SMNVEV (reference sequence). The CDR3 totals 16 residues. CDR3 nucleotide sequence: TGTGCCAGCAGTCCTAGGTCCCCTTCCCGCGGGGAGACCCAGTACTTC. This codes for CASSPRSPSRGETQYF.

This sequence joins TRBV6-1 and TRBJ2-7, with 9 bases aligning to TRBD1. V trimming: 4 bases; J trimming: 2 bases; junction bases outside the gene matches: 9. The CDR3 runs to 16 residues. Germline-derived CDR1 and CDR2 are MNHNS and SASEGT. CDR3 DNA: TGTGCCAGCAGTGCAATCCGGGACAGGGCCCCCTACGAGCAGTACTTC. Its translation is CASSAIRDRAPYEQYF.

The chain employs TRBV21-1 and TRBJ1-1; no check of the table's D call, TRBD1, against the DNA was made. TRBV21-1 has pseudogene status. The CDR3 runs 18 residues. The CDR3 is CASRGDVRTVNMNTEAFF. For the CDR3, the DNA is TGTGCCAGCAGAGGGGATGTTAGGACAGTAAATATGAACACTGAAGCTTTCTTT.

With respect to this clone: A junction boundary mismatches the germline segment, possibly from a read error. This chain uses TRBV7-7 with TRBJ2-1; D unclear. The V gene's germline CDR1 is SSHAT and CDR2 FNYEAQ (reference sequence). CDR3 length equals 16 residues. In DNA, the CDR3 is TGTGCTAGCAGCTTATTCTTTTGGGGATCTGACAATGAGCAGTTCTTC. Amino acid sequence: CASSLFFWGSDNEQFF. The whole variable domain, filled in from reference TRBV7-7 and TRBJ2-1, reads GAGVSQSPRYKVTKRGQDVTLRCDPISSHATLYWYQQALGQGPEFLTYFNYEAQPDKSGLPSDRFSAERPEGSISTLTIQRTEQRDSAMYRCASSLFFWGSDNEQFFGPGTRLTVL.

Worth noting for this clone: Other nucleotide sequences from this sample produce the same CDR3. This chain links TRBV7-9 with TRBJ2-7; D uncertain. Trimming shortened V by 5 bases and J by 1 base, and 6 bases separated the two germline ends. The CDR3 has 12 amino acids. Per the germline V gene, CDR1 is SEHNR and CDR2 is FQNEAQ (reference sequence). The CDR3 reads CASSPRSYEQYF. The CDR3 DNA is TGTGCCAGCAGCCCGCGGTCCTACGAGCAGTACTTC.

The rearrangement links TRBV27 to TRBJ1-3; D call uncertain. The V end lost 2 bases, the J end lost 0 bases, and 8 bases lay between the germline ends. Germline CDR1 MNHEY, CDR2 SMNVEV (reference sequence). This CDR3 comprises 15 residues. CDR3 amino acids: CASSLAGFSGNTIYF. The DNA of the CDR3 is TGTGCCAGCAGTTTAGCGGGATTCTCTGGAAACACCATATATTTT.

The V call is TRBV11-2, the J call TRBJ2-1; D possibly corresponds to TRBD2 (5 bases). Germline V gene lookup returns CDR1 SGHAT and CDR2 FQNNGV. Trimming left V 5 bases short and J 10 bases short, with 21 bases between. This CDR3 comprises 15 residues. CDR3 sequence: CASSPRERVSQEQFF. CDR3 nucleotide sequence: TGTGCCAGCAGCCCACGAGAGAGGGTTTCTCAAGAGCAGTTCTTC.

CDR3 coding DNA: TGTGCCAGGGCCAGACCCTCCTACGAGCAGTACTTC. Its protein product is CARARPSYEQYF. The genes are TRBV19 and TRBJ2-7; D is uncertain. This CDR3 region has 12 residues. Trimming pared 9 bases from V and 0 bases from J, leaving 9 bases between. Germline lookup yields CDR1 LNHDA and CDR2 SQIVND (reference sequence).

The V and J genes are TRBV6-6 and TRBJ2-7; TRBD1 matches at 11 bases. In germline, CDR1 is MNHNY, CDR2 SVGAGI (reference sequence). The CDR3 has 14 residues. J lost 7 bases, V lost 6 bases, and 8 bases had no gene match. CDR3 in amino acids: CASRPGQGAREQYF. CDR3 DNA sequence: TGTGCCAGCAGACCCGGACAGGGGGCTAGGGAGCAGTACTTC.

The genes are TRBV25-1 and TRBJ1-2; D not certain. This CDR3 comprises 13 residues. The germline V gene encodes CDR1 MGHDK and CDR2 SYGVNS. With 7 bases removed from V and 0 bases from J, the gap between germline ends came to 9 bases. CDR3 amino acids: CASTHDPNYGYTF. The CDR3 DNA is TGTGCCAGCACCCATGATCCTAACTATGGCTACACCTTC.

This sequence joins TRBV30 and TRBJ2-7, with D unresolved. Trimming took off 6 bases at V and 5 bases at J, with 23 bases between the two ends. The CDR3 sequence is 15 residues long. The V gene's germline CDR1 is GTSNPN and CDR2 SVGIG (reference sequence). The CDR3 loop reads CACGLRPPWGNEQYF. The CDR3 DNA is TGTGCCTGCGGCCTTAGGCCCCCCTGGGGAAACGAGCAGTACTTC. The full variable domain, its missing parts supplied by reference TRBV30 and TRBJ2-7, is SQTIHQWPATLVQPVGSPLSLECTVEGTSNPNLYWYRQAAGRGLQLLFYSVGIGQISSEVPQNLSASRPQDRQFILSSKKLLLSDSGFYLCACGLRPPWGNEQYFGPGTRLTVT.